This T cell receptor beta chain derives from a study of blood T cell repertoires in COVID-19. Background on the study: Acute-phase and convalescent COVID-19 samples originated in the United States, Italy and Spain. From T cells, B-cell-depleted T cells, or PBMCs came the material, which was cDNA or gDNA.

CDR1 MNHNS and CDR2 SASEGT come from the germline V gene. This CDR3 spans 18 amino acids. J was trimmed by 4 bases and V by 1 base; bases with no gene match: 12. Sample share makes this clone medium-sized. Per the authors' pipeline: Quantification of nucleated cells was approximated via reference gene primer amplification. Profiled with immunoSEQ multiplex PCR; TCRdb holds only in-frame clones, not every one. That table gives V, J and clone size, and the DNA gave D and trimming. The sample shows around 71,000 clones, around 76% of them seen only once. The sample was peripheral blood. V usage is TRBV6-1 and J usage is TRBJ2-4, with 8 bases aligning to TRBD1. This receptor was identified in an elderly woman with active or convalescent COVID-19. CDR3 loop: CASSEVIGQGGTKNIQYF. CDR3 bases: TGTGCCAGCAGTGAAGTAATCGGACAGGGCGGAACAAAAAACATTCAGTACTTC.